This T cell receptor beta chain was captured in a study of shared clonotypes between healthy human individuals (dated by TCRdb to the early 2020s). Regarding the research as a whole: The cohort included three men and two women between 18 and 49 years of age. For each donor, CD4 naive and CD4 memory were each given three plates, CD8 naive was given two plates, and CD8 memory was given one plate. The study deeply sequenced blood TCR repertoires of five healthy adults to estimate repertoire size and the extent of clonotype sharing between individuals. Libraries were prepared and TCR repertoires were sequenced by different laboratories using diverse techniques, in order to increase sequencing depth and limit assay-specific biases. Leukapheresis yielded between about 0.94 and 8.9 billion PBMCs per donor. What the research found in general, with its limitations: Because the study included a small number of donors, the genetic and exposure-history diversity represented was limited. Pairwise subsampling indicated that sequencing depth was expected to affect the degree of clonotype sharing among donors. Rarefaction of sorted-subset datasets indicated incomplete sequencing despite the large sequencing depth. When several donors were compared, the shared fraction of clonotypes was about 5.4% for naive CD4, 3% to 4% for naive CD8, 2.3% for memory CD4, and under 0.5% for memory CD8. Estimated clonotype richness was generally larger for naive than for memory subsets. Sampling was limited to blood, and TCR repertoires in tissue likely differ from TCR repertoires in blood. Compared with non-shared clonotypes, clonotypes shared by all four sorted-subset donors had higher generation probabilities.

CDR1 and CDR2, per the germline V gene, are SGDLS and YYNGEE. Clipping removes 3 bases from V and 0 bases from J, with 2 as the unmatched junction base count. Including the terminal cysteine and phenylalanine, the CDR3 comprises 15 residues. CDR3 DNA only is kept here, 45 bases in frame from base 1. Regarding this clone: The antigen it binds to is not known. Base qualities are missing; no much larger clone stands one base away. Other nucleotide sequences from this sample produce the same CDR3.

CD8 naive samples were obtained by positive selection for CCR7 among CD45RO-negative cells, yielding a CD45RA+CCR7+ population from which TemRA cells were excluded. Donors were healthy HIV-negative adults with no recently reported acute infections or vaccinations. All donors were Caucasian adults living in Nashville, Tennessee, USA. Blood was obtained by leukapheresis, after which PBMCs were separated by Ficoll-Histopaque density gradient centrifugation and cryopreserved in liquid nitrogen vapor phase. Purity and quantity of every magnetically sorted T cell population were checked by analytical flow cytometry. Each sorted fraction had its genomic DNA isolated and then quantified by UV absorbance on a Nanodrop 2000c. TCR CDR3 regions were amplified from genomic DNA by multiplex PCR using the deep immunoSEQ assay. Extracted genomic DNA from each cell subset was spread evenly across all wells of several immunoSEQ 96-well plates, with each plate serving as a replicate. For sorted subsets, roughly 190 ng of genomic DNA, equivalent to roughly 33,000 T cell genomes, went into each replicate PCR. Purified libraries were quantified with a Qubit 3.0 fluorometer, sized on a Bioanalyzer 2100, and re-quantified with the KAPA Library Quantification kit. Each immunoSEQ 96-well plate was sequenced on its own single-read 150-cycle Illumina NextSeq 550 flow cell. On the authors' methods: Because only junctional sequences without quality scores were contained in the immunoSEQ output, filtering matching that applied to full-length reads could not be performed. To assign V/J genes and CDR3, sequences were annotated against IMGT germline references using PyIR, a Python wrapper for IgBLAST v1.9. Reads with weak V/J assignments (E-value above 1e-6), missing CDR3, stop codons, out-of-frame junctions, or ambiguous translated residues were removed. V3J clonotypes were defined by identical inferred V gene, J gene, and CDR3 amino acid sequence. Percentage overlap between repertoires was computed as shared unique clonotypes divided by the size of the smaller repertoire. Repertoire richness was assessed with RTK rarefaction, the Chao1 estimator, and Recon v2.1 estimates of unobserved clonotypes. OLGA was used to compute generation probabilities for all TCRbeta clonotypes that the gDNA method yielded from a handful of donors. TCRdb obtained this table from immuneACCESS and retained in-frame rearrangements with V and J assigned. These tables miss some clones; where compared with another copy, unresolved V genes account for less than half of the shortfall, and the remainder is unexplained. V, J and clone size are those of that table, while D and trimming were read from the DNA. The sample profile shows millions of clones; 85% to 95% of them were found once. Under 2% of the sample goes to the ten largest clones.

Material for sequencing was naive CD8+ T cells from PBMCs. The label giving this sample's cell subset or site can be read as: CD45RA+CCR7+. The TCR was taken from a man younger than 35 in good health. Some clones in this sample may be carry-over from other donors' samples. The V and J genes are TRBV9 and TRBJ2-7; TRBD2 matches 11 bases in the middle. In nucleotide form, the sequence is TGTGCCAGCAGCGCCACTAGCGGGGGCTCCTACGAGCAGTACTTC. It translates to CASSATSGGSYEQYF.